What follows are 3 T cell receptor beta chains derived from one specimen sequenced in a study of tumor-infiltrating lymphocytes in glioblastoma multiforme. Multiple V-beta primers and a C-beta primer amplified TCRB from RNA. TCRdb processed the multiplex PCR reads anew with MiXCR; each CDR3 protein has one entry. In the table there are 13,000 or so distinct CDR3 sequences, approximately 72% of which are singletons. Sequenced material: brain tumor tissue. The receptors come from a male donor with glioblastoma.

As to this clonotype: A much larger clonotype is one base distant, so this may be a read error. The chain carries TRBV11-2 and TRBJ2-5; D assignment may be TRBD1 or TRBD2 (5 bases each). The CDR3 covers 14 residues. With 1 base removed from V and 5 bases from J, the gap between germline ends came to 11 bases. CDR1 is SGHAT, CDR2 FQNNGV, per germline. DNA of the CDR3: TGTGCCAGCAGCTTAGGCCGGGGCTTGGAGACCCAGTACTTC. It yields the protein CASSLGRGLETQYF.

This chain connects TRBV10-1 to TRBJ2-7; possibly TRBD1 for D (6 bases). This CDR3 is built from 15 residues. V was pared by 3 bases and J by 0 bases, with 12 bases between. Germline CDR1 and CDR2: WNHNN and SYGVQD (reference sequence). The CDR3 nucleotides read TGCGCCAGCAGTGACCCTTCGGACAGCTCCTACGAGCAGTACTTC. It encodes CASSDPSDSSYEQYF.

This clonotype was detected many times. V is TRBV15 and J is TRBJ2-1; D not resolved. Germline CDR1 is LNHNV and CDR2 is YYDKDF (reference sequence). The CDR3 length is 15 residues. Trimming stripped 4 bases from V and 2 bases from J, with 12 bases between. CDR3: CATSTSRGAYNEQFF. The DNA for the CDR3 is TGTGCCACCAGCACCTCCCGAGGCGCCTACAATGAGCAGTTCTTC. The full variable domain, rest sourced from reference TRBV15 and TRBJ2-1, is DAMVIQNPRYQVTQFGKPVTLSCSQTLNHNVMYWYQQKSSQAPKLLFHYYDKDFNNEADTPDNFQSRRPNTSFCFLDIRSPGLGDTAMYLCATSTSRGAYNEQFFGPGTRLTVL.